A selection of T cell receptor beta chains follows, all from one sample in a study of identical twins. In TCRdb, the 5' RACE reads were re-called with MiXCR into one record per CDR3 protein. The sample lists roughly 490,000 distinct CDR3 sequences; around an eighth were seen once. These data were likewise used in another study, on yellow fever vaccine responses in identical twins.

What was sequenced was CD4+ T cells sorted from blood. These receptor sequences come from a woman under 30 in good health. Each CDR3 is given with its conserved first and last residue. D genes are given only for firm matches. Clone size appears in some rows only: once, few, many, or a class for an expanded clone.

TRBJ2-7 | TRBD1 | . | TRBV28 | CASRYSGQASYEQYF | TGTGCCAGCAGATATTCGGGACAGGCGTCCTACGAGCAGTACTTC
TRBJ2-1 | . | many | TRBV12-3/TRBV12-4 | CASRKSSSTYNEQFF | TGTGCCAGCAGAAAATCTAGCAGCACCTACAATGAGCAGTTCTTC
TRBJ2-6 | . | few | TRBV11-2 | CASSLGLGAGANVLTF | TGTGCCAGCAGCTTAGGGCTCGGGGCTGGGGCCAACGTCCTGACTTTC
TRBJ2-1 | . | many | TRBV12-3/TRBV12-4 | CASSLGETPYNEQFF | TGTGCCAGCAGTTTAGGTGAGACACCTTACAATGAGCAGTTCTTC
TRBJ2-2 | TRBD2 | many | TRBV5-1 | CASSWGSGKGDTGELFF | TGCGCCAGCAGCTGGGGGAGCGGGAAAGGAGACACCGGGGAGCTGTTTTTT
TRBJ1-3 | . | . | TRBV7-8 | CASSLAGVQSSGNTIYF | TGTGCCAGCAGCTTAGCAGGGGTGCAAAGCTCTGGAAACACCATATATTTT
TRBJ2-1 | TRBD2 | . | TRBV5-6 | CASSRGLAGGGFNEQFF | TGTGCCAGCAGCCGCGGACTAGCGGGAGGTGGGTTCAATGAGCAGTTCTTC
TRBJ2-7 | . | . | TRBV7-2 | CASSFLFDSYEQYF | TGTGCCAGCAGCTTTCTCTTCGACTCCTACGAGCAGTACTTC
TRBJ2-7 | TRBD2 | few | TRBV7-2 | CASSLENSGRVYF | TGTGCCAGCAGCTTAGAAAACAGCGGGAGGGTGTACTTC
TRBJ2-6 | TRBD1 | . | TRBV5-1 | CASSYRDSPSGANVLTF | TGCGCCAGCAGCTACCGGGACAGCCCCTCTGGGGCCAACGTCCTGACTTTC
TRBJ2-7 | TRBD2 | few | TRBV7-2 | CASSLGRSGGGYEQYF | TGTGCCAGCAGCCTGGGAAGGTCTGGCGGGGGGTACGAGCAGTACTTC
TRBJ2-1 | TRBD2 | . | TRBV11-1 | CASSLTSGGAVSYNEQFF | TGTGCCAGCAGCTTGACTAGCGGGGGGGCAGTCTCCTACAATGAGCAGTTCTTC
TRBJ2-5 | . | . | TRBV5-1 | CASSPERGSETQYF | TGCGCCAGCAGCCCAGAACGGGGCTCGGAGACCCAGTACTTC
TRBJ2-1 | TRBD1 | many | TRBV5-1 | CASNKGDRVSYNEQFF | TGCGCCAGCAACAAGGGGGACAGGGTCTCCTACAATGAGCAGTTCTTC
TRBJ2-7 | . | many | TRBV14 | CASSRRGTYEQYF | TGTGCCAGCAGCCGCAGGGGTACCTACGAGCAGTACTTC